A selection of T cell receptor beta chains follows, all from one sample in a study of blood T cells in healthy people across ages. TCRdb re-called the 5' RACE reads with MiXCR, one entry per CDR3 protein. The table lists about 680,000 distinct CDR3 sequences, roughly 50% of them singletons. Sequencing was done on a sample of blood. The source of these receptors is an older woman in good health. Both conserved end residues are part of each CDR3. Each record gives: J gene, clone size, V gene, D gene, CDR3 protein, CDR3 DNA. A D gene is named only where the DNA matches it firmly. Size values are once, few and many counts, or a class for expanded clones, and some rows have none.

>TRBJ2-7|few|TRBV27|.
CASSLTRGPVSYEQYF
TGTGCCAGCAGTTTAACGCGGGGGCCGGTTTCCTACGAGCAGTACTTC
>TRBJ2-1|.|TRBV4-3|.
CASSTLRGAYNEQFF
TGCGCCAGCAGCACCTTGAGGGGGGCCTACAATGAGCAGTTCTTC
>TRBJ2-7|few|TRBV12-3/TRBV12-4|TRBD1
CASRMTGVYEQYF
TGTGCCAGCAGGATGACAGGGGTTTACGAGCAGTACTTC
>TRBJ1-2|few|TRBV15|TRBD1
CATSRERLRTDRDAYGYTF
TGTGCCACCAGCAGAGAAAGGCTCAGAACCGACAGGGACGCCTATGGCTACACCTTC
>TRBJ1-2|few|TRBV27|.
CASSPDSYGGYTF
TGTGCCAGCAGTCCGGACTCCTACGGGGGCTACACCTTC
>TRBJ2-5|.|TRBV4-2|.
CTSSQVVQGRDEQYF
TGTACCAGCAGCCAAGTTGTGCAGGGGCGCGATGAGCAGTACTTC
>TRBJ2-3|once|TRBV12-3/TRBV12-4|TRBD2
CASSFNTWREDTDTQYF
TGTGCCAGCAGTTTTAACACATGGCGGGAGGACACAGATACGCAGTATTTT
>TRBJ2-3|few|TRBV7-2|TRBD1
CASSLVGTGAGGGSTDTQYF
TGTGCCAGCAGCTTAGTGGGGACAGGGGCTGGTGGCGGGAGCACAGATACGCAGTATTTT
>TRBJ2-1|many|TRBV20-1|.
CSVPEPISWGEQFF
TGCAGTGTTCCCGAACCAATATCCTGGGGTGAGCAGTTCTTC
>TRBJ1-6|.|TRBV5-1|.
CASSLLQGSSNSPLHF
TGCGCCAGCAGCTTGTTGCAGGGGAGCAGTAATTCACCCCTCCACTTT
>TRBJ2-7|few|TRBV4-1|.
CASSQGIRTYEQYF
TGCGCCAGCAGCCAAGGGATCCGAACCTACGAGCAGTACTTC
>TRBJ1-2|.|TRBV27|TRBD1
CASSLQAGGYGYTF
TGTGCCAGCAGTTTACAGGCAGGGGGCTATGGCTACACCTTC
>TRBJ1-5|.|TRBV20-1|TRBD1
CSARGDRGNYQPHHF
TGCAGTGCTAGGGGAGACAGGGGAAATTATCAGCCCCATCATTTT
>TRBJ2-4|few|TRBV18|.
CASSTTLGAKNIQYF
TGTGCCAGCTCGACCACTTTGGGAGCCAAAAACATTCAGTACTTC
>TRBJ2-4|few|TRBV7-2|TRBD2
CASSQTSGSGIQYF
TGTGCCAGCAGCCAGACTAGCGGGAGTGGCATTCAGTACTTC
>TRBJ1-5|.|TRBV6-2/TRBV6-3|.
CASSLTGSHQPQHF
TGTGCCAGCAGTTTGACGGGGAGCCATCAGCCCCAGCATTTT
>TRBJ2-5|many|TRBV7-2|.
CASSRGQKETQYF
TGCGCCAGCAGCCGCGGACAAAAAGAGACCCAGTACTTC
>TRBJ1-2|.|TRBV19|.
CASKAATRVYGYTF
TGTGCCAGTAAAGCCGCGACTAGAGTATATGGCTACACCTTC
>TRBJ2-7|.|TRBV4-2|TRBD2
CASSRLGAGDAYEQYF
TGTGCCAGCAGCCGCCTAGGAGCGGGAGATGCCTACGAGCAGTACTTC
>TRBJ1-5|few|TRBV28|.
CASSLWAAGAINQPQHF
TGTGCCAGCAGTTTATGGGCGGCAGGTGCAATCAATCAGCCCCAGCATTTT
>TRBJ2-3|.|TRBV6-2/TRBV6-3|TRBD2
CASSRTSGSPGATDTQYF
TGTGCCAGCAGTCGGACTAGCGGGAGCCCCGGGGCCACAGATACGCAGTATTTT
>TRBJ2-2|.|TRBV13|.
CASSLGDNTGELFF
TGTGCCAGCAGCTTAGGGGATAACACCGGGGAGCTGTTTTTT
>TRBJ1-2|.|TRBV11-2|TRBD1
CASRDPRAGTEYGYTF
TGTGCCAGCAGGGACCCCCGAGCCGGGACAGAGTATGGCTACACCTTC
>TRBJ1-1|.|TRBV20-1|.
CSARDRRVGVTEAFF
TGCAGTGCTAGAGATCGCAGGGTTGGGGTCACTGAAGCTTTCTTT
>TRBJ2-7|.|TRBV6-2/TRBV6-3|.
CASSAGPHSYNEQYF
TGTGCCAGCAGTGCGGGACCGCACTCCTACAATGAGCAGTACTTC
>TRBJ2-1|.|TRBV6-4|TRBD2
CASSVLAGAEEQFF
TGTGCCAGCAGTGTGCTAGCGGGGGCAGAGGAGCAGTTCTTC
>TRBJ2-7|many|TRBV29-1|.
CSVGRVLEYEQYF
TGCAGCGTTGGACGTGTCCTAGAATACGAGCAGTACTTC
>TRBJ2-7|.|TRBV6-1|.
CASRAGYEQYF
TGTGCCAGCCGGGCCGGCTACGAGCAGTACTTC
>TRBJ1-1|few|TRBV7-2|.
CASSSGGWGKTEAFF
TGTGCCAGCAGCTCCGGTGGATGGGGCAAGACTGAAGCTTTCTTT
>TRBJ2-5|.|TRBV20-1|TRBD1
CSAIGQGSGGETQYF
TGCAGTGCTATCGGACAGGGTTCGGGCGGAGAGACCCAGTACTTC
>TRBJ2-7|.|TRBV5-6|TRBD2
CATGLAGAVYEQYF
TGTGCCACCGGACTAGCGGGAGCCGTCTACGAGCAGTACTTC
>TRBJ2-1|.|TRBV3-1|.
CASSQDTGRLGDNEQFF
TGTGCCAGCAGCCAAGATACGGGGAGACTCGGCGACAATGAGCAGTTCTTC
>TRBJ2-7|many|TRBV4-3|.
CASSQGGDEQYF
TGCGCCAGCAGCCAAGGAGGGGACGAGCAGTACTTC
>TRBJ2-7|.|TRBV6-5|TRBD2
CASSTTGLAGDEQYF
TGTGCCAGCAGTACGACGGGACTAGCGGGCGATGAGCAGTACTTC
>TRBJ2-7|.|TRBV7-3|TRBD2
CASSQSLADYNEQYF
TGTGCCAGCAGCCAAAGTCTAGCGGACTACAATGAGCAGTACTTC
>TRBJ2-3|.|TRBV12-3/TRBV12-4|TRBD1
CASIITGADTRYF
TGTGCCAGCATCATCACAGGGGCAGATACGCGGTATTTT
>TRBJ2-2|.|TRBV18|.
CASSPVLVSNTGELFF
TGTGCCAGCTCACCAGTCCTAGTTTCGAACACCGGGGAGCTGTTTTTT
>TRBJ2-3|few|TRBV20-1|TRBD2
CSGRKRGSTADTQYF
TGCAGTGGGAGAAAGCGCGGGAGTACCGCAGATACGCAGTATTTT
>TRBJ2-3|few|TRBV4-2|TRBD2
CASSQERSLAGLETDTQYF
TGTGCCAGCAGCCAAGAGAGATCGCTAGCGGGGTTAGAAACAGATACGCAGTATTTT
>TRBJ1-5|few|TRBV4-2|.
CASSQDPPRGLFGQPQHF
TGTGCCAGCAGCCAAGACCCTCCCAGGGGTTTGTTTGGTCAGCCCCAGCATTTT
>TRBJ2-5|.|TRBV5-6|TRBD2
CASSPLAGVAGEETQYF
TGTGCCAGCAGCCCCTTAGCGGGAGTTGCGGGGGAAGAGACCCAGTACTTC
>TRBJ2-1|.|TRBV6-2/TRBV6-3|.
CASSLLGVGQETQFF
TGTGCCAGCAGTTTACTCGGTGTGGGACAAGAGACCCAGTTCTTC
>TRBJ2-5|once|TRBV20-1|TRBD2
CSARDRREGETQYF
TGCAGTGCTAGAGATCGAAGGGAGGGGGAGACCCAGTACTTC
>TRBJ2-3|.|TRBV7-2|TRBD2
CASSSGGYAFTDTQYF
TGTGCCAGCAGCTCGGGGGGGTATGCCTTCACAGATACGCAGTATTTT
>TRBJ2-7|few|TRBV28|.
CASSLPISGSYEQYF
TGTGCCAGCAGTTTGCCCATCTCAGGGTCCTACGAGCAGTACTTC
>TRBJ1-1|.|TRBV15|.
CATSRGEPEAFF
TGTGCCACCAGCAGAGGTGAACCTGAAGCTTTCTTT